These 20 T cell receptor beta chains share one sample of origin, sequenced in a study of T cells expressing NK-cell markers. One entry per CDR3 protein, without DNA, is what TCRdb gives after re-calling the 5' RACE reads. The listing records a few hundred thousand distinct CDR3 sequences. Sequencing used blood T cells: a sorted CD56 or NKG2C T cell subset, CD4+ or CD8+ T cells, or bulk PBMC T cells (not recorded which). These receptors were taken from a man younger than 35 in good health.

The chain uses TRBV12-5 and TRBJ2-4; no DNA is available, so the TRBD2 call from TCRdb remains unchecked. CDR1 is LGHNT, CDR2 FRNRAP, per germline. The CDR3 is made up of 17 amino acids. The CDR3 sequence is CASANRGGPLAKNIQYF.

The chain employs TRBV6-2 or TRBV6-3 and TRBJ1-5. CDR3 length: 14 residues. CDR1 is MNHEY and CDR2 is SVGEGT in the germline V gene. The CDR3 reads CASSYSGFGQPQHF.

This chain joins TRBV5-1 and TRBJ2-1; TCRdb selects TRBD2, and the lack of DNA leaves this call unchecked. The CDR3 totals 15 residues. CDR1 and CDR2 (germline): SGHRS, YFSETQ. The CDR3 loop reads CASSFRDQNYNEQFF.

Here the CDR3 reads CATCNSSYNEQFF. The rearrangement links TRBV12-3 or TRBV12-4 to TRBJ2-1. The CDR3 extends over 13 amino acids.

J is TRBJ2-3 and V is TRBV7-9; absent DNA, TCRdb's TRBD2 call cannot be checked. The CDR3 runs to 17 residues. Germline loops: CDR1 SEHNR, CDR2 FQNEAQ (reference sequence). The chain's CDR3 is CASSLAARAGAADTQYF.

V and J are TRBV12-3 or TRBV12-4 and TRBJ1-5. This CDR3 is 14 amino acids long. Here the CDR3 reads CASALSTPNQPQHF.

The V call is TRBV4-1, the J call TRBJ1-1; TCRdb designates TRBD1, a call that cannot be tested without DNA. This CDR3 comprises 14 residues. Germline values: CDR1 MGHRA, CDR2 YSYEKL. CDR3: CASSQRQRYTEAFF.

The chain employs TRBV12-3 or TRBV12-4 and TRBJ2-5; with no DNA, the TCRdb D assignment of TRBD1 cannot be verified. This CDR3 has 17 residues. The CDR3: CASTTQMGGVTQETQYF.

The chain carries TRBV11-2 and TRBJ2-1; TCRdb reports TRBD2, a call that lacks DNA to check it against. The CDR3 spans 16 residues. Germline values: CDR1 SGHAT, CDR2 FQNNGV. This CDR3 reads CASSLVGSGGYNEQFF.

Here the CDR3 reads CAISESTGGDEQFF. V gene TRBV10-3 combines with J gene TRBJ2-1; TCRdb lists TRBD1, though no DNA is available to test this call. The germline V gene encodes CDR1 ENHRY and CDR2 SYGVKD. The CDR3 runs to 14 residues.

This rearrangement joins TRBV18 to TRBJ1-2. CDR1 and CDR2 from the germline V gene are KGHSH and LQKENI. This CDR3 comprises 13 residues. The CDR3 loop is CASCAALDYGYTF.

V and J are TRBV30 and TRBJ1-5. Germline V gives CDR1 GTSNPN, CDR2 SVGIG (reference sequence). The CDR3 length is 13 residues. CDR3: CAWSGSERQPQHF.

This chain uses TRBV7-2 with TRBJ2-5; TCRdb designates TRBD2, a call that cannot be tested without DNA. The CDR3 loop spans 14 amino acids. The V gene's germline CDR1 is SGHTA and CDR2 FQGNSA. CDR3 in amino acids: CASTPPSGRKTQYF.

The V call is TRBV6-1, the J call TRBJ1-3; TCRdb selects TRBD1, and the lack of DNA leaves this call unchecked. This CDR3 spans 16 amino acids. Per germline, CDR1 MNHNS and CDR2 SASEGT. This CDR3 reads CASSVSTGGLGNTIYF.

CDR3 region: CASSLWLTLAKNIQYF. V gene TRBV5-1 combines with J gene TRBJ2-4. This CDR3 is 16 amino acids long. Germline V gene lookup returns CDR1 SGHRS and CDR2 YFSETQ.

The CDR3 reads CASSSSGGTGEQYF. The chain is built from TRBV5-1 and TRBJ2-7; TCRdb's assignment of TRBD1 cannot be checked, as there is no DNA. The CDR3 has 14 residues. Germline V gene lookup returns CDR1 SGHRS and CDR2 YFSETQ.

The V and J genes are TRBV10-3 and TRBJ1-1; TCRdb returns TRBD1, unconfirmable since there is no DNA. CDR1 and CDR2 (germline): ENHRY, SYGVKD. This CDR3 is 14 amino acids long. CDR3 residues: CAISGTGGRTEAFF.

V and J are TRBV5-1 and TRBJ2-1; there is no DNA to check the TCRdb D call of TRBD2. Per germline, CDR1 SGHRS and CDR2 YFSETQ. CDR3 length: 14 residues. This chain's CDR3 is CASSLVAGHDEQFF.

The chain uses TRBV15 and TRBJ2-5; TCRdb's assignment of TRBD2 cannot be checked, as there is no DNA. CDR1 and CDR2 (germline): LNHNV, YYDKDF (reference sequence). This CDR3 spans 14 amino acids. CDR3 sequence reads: CATSSRRELETQYF. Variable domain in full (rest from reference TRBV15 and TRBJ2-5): DAMVIQNPRYQVTQFGKPVTLSCSQTLNHNVMYWYQQKSSQAPKLLFHYYDKDFNNEADTPDNFQSRRPNTSFCFLDIRSPGLGDTAMYLCATSSRRELETQYFGPGTRLLVL.

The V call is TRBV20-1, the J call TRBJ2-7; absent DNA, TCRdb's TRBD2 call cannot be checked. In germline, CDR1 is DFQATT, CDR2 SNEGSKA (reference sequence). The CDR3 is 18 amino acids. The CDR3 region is CSARSGGRAWGSSYEQYF.